This T cell receptor (beta chain) was found in a study of T-cell memory formation after mild COVID-19. Findings and limits, study-wide: Pre-infection memory held some responding clones, suggesting pre-existing cross-reactive T cells responded. For contracting clones, CD4+ ones sat mainly in CM and EM, CD8+ in EMRA.

With regard to this clonotype: Its cognate antigen is unknown.

TCRalpha and TCRbeta libraries used 5'RACE with constant-segment primers and UMIs. Using its own MiXCR run on the 5' RACE reads, TCRdb lists one record per CDR3 protein. The table has about 470,000 distinct CDR3 sequences, roughly 23% seen once; the top ten hold approximately 12%. CDR1 SGHRS and CDR2 YFSETQ come from the germline V gene. V lost 0 bases, J lost 1 base, and 10 bases lay in between. The CDR3 runs to 15 residues. Sequenced material: PBMCs or a T cell subset sorted from them (not recorded which). The chain couples TRBV5-1 to TRBJ1-1, with D possibly matching TRBD1 (6 bases). This TCR derives from an adult woman who had mild COVID-19 (a few samples of this study predate the infection). Cell type and time point are not known. The CDR3 DNA follows: TGCGCCAGCAGCTTGGAGGTGACAGGGAACACTGAAGCTTTCTTT. It codes for CASSLEVTGNTEAFF.